This T cell receptor (beta chain) was captured by sequencing in a study of early T cells in non-severe SARS-CoV-2 infection. Study as a whole: Sequenced material consisted of bulk RNA (from unsorted whole blood), and chains were unpaired.

A remark on this clonotype: What it binds is not known.

Overall study findings and caveats: Missing private and CD4 specificities, VDJdb matching favored anti-spike CD8 responses.

The protocol attached unique molecular identifiers to individual cDNA molecules. TCRdb reanalysed the 5' RACE reads using MiXCR and keeps one entry per CDR3 protein. There are roughly 120,000 distinct CDR3 sequences in the sample; 14% to 15% occur only once, and 21% lies in the top ten. Per germline, CDR1 SQVTM and CDR2 ANQGSEA. V dropped 3 bases and J dropped 2 bases, with 13 bases sitting between them. The length of the CDR3 is 14 residues. This sequence originates from an adult who was a healthcare worker with PCR-confirmed SARS-CoV-2 infection or an uninfected control (not recorded which). The sequenced material came from whole blood. V is TRBV29-1 and J is TRBJ2-5, with D possibly TRBD2 on 6 matching bases. The CDR3 DNA sequence: TGCAGCGTTGACGCGGGACCGATACAAGAGACCCAGTACTTC. Its protein product is CSVDAGPIQETQYF.